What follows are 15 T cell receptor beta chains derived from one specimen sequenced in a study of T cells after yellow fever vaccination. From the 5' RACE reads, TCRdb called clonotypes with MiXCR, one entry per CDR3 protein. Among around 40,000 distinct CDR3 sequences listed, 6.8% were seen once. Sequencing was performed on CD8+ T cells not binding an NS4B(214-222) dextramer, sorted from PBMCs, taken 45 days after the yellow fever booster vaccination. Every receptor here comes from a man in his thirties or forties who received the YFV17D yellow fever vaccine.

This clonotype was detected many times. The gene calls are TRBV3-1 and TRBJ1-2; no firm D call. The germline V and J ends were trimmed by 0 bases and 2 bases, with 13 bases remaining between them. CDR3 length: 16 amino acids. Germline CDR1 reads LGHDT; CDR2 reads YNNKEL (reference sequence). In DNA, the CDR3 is TGTGCCAGCAGCCAAGATCGGGCAGCCAGGAACTATGGCTACACCTTC. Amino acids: CASSQDRAARNYGYTF.

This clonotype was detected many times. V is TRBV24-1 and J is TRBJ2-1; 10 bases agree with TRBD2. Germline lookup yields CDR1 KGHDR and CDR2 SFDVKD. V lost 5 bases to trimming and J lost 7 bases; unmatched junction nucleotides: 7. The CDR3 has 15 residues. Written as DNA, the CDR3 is TGTGCCACCAGTGTTTCTACTAGCGGGGTTAATGAGCAGTTCTTC. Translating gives CATSVSTSGVNEQFF.

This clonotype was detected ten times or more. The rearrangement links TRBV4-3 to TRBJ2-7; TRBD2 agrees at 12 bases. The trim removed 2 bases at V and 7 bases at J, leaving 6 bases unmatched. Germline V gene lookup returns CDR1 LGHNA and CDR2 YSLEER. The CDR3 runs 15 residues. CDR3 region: CASSQRTSGTGEQYF. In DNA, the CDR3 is TGCGCCAGCAGCCAACGGACTAGCGGGACGGGGGAGCAGTACTTC.

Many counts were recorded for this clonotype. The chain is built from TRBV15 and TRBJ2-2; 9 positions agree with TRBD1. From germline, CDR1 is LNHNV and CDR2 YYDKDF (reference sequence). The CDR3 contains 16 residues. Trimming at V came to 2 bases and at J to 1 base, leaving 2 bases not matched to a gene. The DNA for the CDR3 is TGTGCCACCAGCAGACCGGGACAGGGGAACACCGGGGAGCTGTTTTTT. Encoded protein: CATSRPGQGNTGELFF. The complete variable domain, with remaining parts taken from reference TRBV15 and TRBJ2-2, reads DAMVIQNPRYQVTQFGKPVTLSCSQTLNHNVMYWYQQKSSQAPKLLFHYYDKDFNNEADTPDNFQSRRPNTSFCFLDIRSPGLGDTAMYLCATSRPGQGNTGELFFGEGSRLTVL.

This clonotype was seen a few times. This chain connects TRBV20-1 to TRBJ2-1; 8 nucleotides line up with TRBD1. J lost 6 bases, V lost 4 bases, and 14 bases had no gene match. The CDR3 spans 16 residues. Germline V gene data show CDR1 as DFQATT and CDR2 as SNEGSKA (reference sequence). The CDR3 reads CSANPTDRGQPNEQFF. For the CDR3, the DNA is TGCAGTGCTAATCCAACTGACAGGGGCCAACCCAATGAGCAGTTCTTC.

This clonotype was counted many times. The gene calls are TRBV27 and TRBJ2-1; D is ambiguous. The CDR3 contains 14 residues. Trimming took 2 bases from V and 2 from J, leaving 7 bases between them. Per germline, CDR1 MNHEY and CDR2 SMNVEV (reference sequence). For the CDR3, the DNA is TGTGCCAGCAGTTTAGTGGGGACCTACAATGAGCAGTTCTTC. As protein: CASSLVGTYNEQFF.

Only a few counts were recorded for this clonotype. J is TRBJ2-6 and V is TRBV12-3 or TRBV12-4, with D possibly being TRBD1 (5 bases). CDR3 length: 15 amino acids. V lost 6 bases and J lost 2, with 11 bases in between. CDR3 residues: CASSPSGPGANVLTF. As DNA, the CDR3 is TGTGCCAGCAGCCCCTCAGGGCCTGGGGCCAACGTCCTGACTTTC.

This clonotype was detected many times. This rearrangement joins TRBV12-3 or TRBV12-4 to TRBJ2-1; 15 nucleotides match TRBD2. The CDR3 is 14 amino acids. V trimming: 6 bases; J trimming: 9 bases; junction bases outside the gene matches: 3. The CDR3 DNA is TGTGCCAGCAGAGGACTAGCGGGAGGGAGTGAGCAGTTCTTC. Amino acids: CASRGLAGGSEQFF.

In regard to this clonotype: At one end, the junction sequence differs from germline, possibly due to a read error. The CDR3 DNA is TGTACCACCAGTGACTCTACTAGCGGGAATGACCCGAGCCAAGAGACCCAGTACTTC. Its translation is CTTSDSTSGNDPSQETQYF. V usage is TRBV24-1 and J usage is TRBJ2-5, with 10 bases that match TRBD2. There are 19 residues in the CDR3. Per the germline V gene, CDR1 is KGHDR and CDR2 is SFDVKD.

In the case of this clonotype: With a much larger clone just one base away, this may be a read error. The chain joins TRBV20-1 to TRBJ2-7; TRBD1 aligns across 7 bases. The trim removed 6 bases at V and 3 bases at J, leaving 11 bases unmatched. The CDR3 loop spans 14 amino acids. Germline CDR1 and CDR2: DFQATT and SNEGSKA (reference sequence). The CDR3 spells CSALGQQSFYEQYF. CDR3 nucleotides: TGCAGTGCCCTGGGACAGCAGAGCTTCTACGAGCAGTACTTC.

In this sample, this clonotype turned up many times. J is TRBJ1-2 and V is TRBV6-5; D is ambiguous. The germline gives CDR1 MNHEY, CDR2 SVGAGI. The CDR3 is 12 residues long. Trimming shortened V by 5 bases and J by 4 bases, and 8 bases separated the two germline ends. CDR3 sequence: CASSPGSYGYTF. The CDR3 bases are TGTGCCAGCAGTCCGGGGAGCTATGGCTACACCTTC.

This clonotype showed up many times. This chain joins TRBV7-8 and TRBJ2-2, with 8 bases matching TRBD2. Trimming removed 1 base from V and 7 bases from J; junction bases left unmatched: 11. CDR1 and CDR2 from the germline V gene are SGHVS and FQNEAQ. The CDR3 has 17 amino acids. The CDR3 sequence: CASSLEGLAGFVGELFF. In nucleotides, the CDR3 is TGTGCCAGCAGCTTAGAAGGTTTAGCGGGATTTGTCGGGGAGCTGTTTTTT.

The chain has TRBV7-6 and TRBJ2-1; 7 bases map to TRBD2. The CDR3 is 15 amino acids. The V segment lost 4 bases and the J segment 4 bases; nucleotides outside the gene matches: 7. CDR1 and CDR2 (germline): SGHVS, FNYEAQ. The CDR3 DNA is TGTGCCAGCAGCTCTATAGCGGGCCAATACAATGAGCAGTTCTTC. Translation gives CASSSIAGQYNEQFF.

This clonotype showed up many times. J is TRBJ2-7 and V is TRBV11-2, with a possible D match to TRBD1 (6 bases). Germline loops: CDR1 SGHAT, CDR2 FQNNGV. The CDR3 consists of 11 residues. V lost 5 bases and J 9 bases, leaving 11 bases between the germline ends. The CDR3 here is CASSDRRGQYF. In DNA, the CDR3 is TGTGCCAGCAGCGACCGCAGGGGGCAGTACTTC.

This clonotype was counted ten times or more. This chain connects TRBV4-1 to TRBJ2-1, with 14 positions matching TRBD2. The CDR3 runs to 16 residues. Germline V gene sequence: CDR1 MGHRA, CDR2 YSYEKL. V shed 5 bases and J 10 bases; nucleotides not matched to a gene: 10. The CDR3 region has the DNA TGCGCCAGCAGCGTCCGACTAGCGGGAGGGGTGGAAGAGCAGTTCTTC. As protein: CASSVRLAGGVEEQFF.